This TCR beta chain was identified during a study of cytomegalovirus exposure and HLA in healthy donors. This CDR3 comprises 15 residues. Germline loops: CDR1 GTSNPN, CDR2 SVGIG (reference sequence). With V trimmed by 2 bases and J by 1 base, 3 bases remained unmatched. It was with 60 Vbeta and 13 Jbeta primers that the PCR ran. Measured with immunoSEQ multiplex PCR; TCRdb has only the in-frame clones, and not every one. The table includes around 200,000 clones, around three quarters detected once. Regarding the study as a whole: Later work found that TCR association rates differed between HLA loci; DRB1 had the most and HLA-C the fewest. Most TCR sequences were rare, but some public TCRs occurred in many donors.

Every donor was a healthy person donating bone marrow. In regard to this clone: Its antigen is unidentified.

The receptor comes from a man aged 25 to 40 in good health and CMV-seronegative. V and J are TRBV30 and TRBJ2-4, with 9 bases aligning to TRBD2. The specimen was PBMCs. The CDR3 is CAWSISGRAKNIQYF. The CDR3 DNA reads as TGTGCCTGGAGTATAAGCGGGAGGGCCAAAAACATTCAGTACTTC.